Sequencing of this T cell receptor beta chain was carried out in a study of cytomegalovirus exposure and HLA in healthy donors. The germline gives CDR1 SGHAT, CDR2 FQDESV (reference sequence). The CDR3 runs 12 residues. Trimming stripped 6 bases from V and 6 bases from J, with 11 bases between. Primers for the PCR totalled 60 Vbeta and 13 Jbeta. Assay: immunoSEQ multiplex PCR; the TCRdb copy retains only in-frame clones and omits some. The sample has roughly 120,000 clones, over 60% seen once. V usage is TRBV11-1 and J usage is TRBJ1-1; maybe TRBD1 (6 bases). Sequenced input: PBMCs. The sequence came from a woman aged 55-69 years in good health and CMV-seropositive. CDR3 loop: CASRFRTAEAFF. The CDR3 DNA follows: TGTGCCAGCAGATTTAGGACAGCTGAAGCTTTCTTT.